One and the same sample provided the 13 T cell receptor beta chains below, sequenced in a study of blood T cell repertoires in COVID-19. The repertoire was sequenced with immunoSEQ multiplex PCR; TCRdb's copy has only in-frame clones and lacks some. The top ten hold 2.9% of the sample, which has about 100,000 clones, approximately 90% seen once. Sequenced input: peripheral blood. The receptors derive from a woman older than 75 with acute or convalescent COVID-19.

The CDR3 region has the DNA TGCAGCGTTGAAGACGGGGTTACGCAGTATTTT. Protein product: CSVEDGVTQYF. The chain combines TRBV29-1 with TRBJ2-3; TRBD2 might be the D (5 bases). The V gene's germline CDR1 is SQVTM and CDR2 ANQGSEA. The germline V and J ends were trimmed by 0 bases and 8 bases, with 6 bases remaining between them. The CDR3 consists of 11 residues.

With regard to this clone: The same CDR3 also results from other DNA sequences found in this sample. The chain is built from TRBV5-1 and TRBJ2-2, with D maybe TRBD2 (7 bases). Deletions cut 0 bases from V and 4 bases from J, with 10 bases between. The CDR3 is 15 residues long. From germline, CDR1 is SGHRS and CDR2 YFSETQ. The CDR3 region is CASSLVRGGTGELFF. In DNA form, the CDR3 reads TGCGCCAGCAGCTTGGTGAGGGGGGGCACCGGGGAGCTGTTTTTT.

This sequence joins TRBV28 and TRBJ1-6; 8 bases match TRBD1. The CDR3 has 15 residues. V gave up 2 bases and J gave up 10 bases; unmatched junction bases: 7. Per germline, CDR1 MDHEN and CDR2 SYDVKM. The CDR3 region has the DNA TGTGCCAGCAGTTTACCGCAGGGGGCTGGGTCACCCCTCCACTTT. Amino acids: CASSLPQGAGSPLHF.

CDR3 protein: CATSAGQNYGYTF. The DNA of the CDR3 is TGTGCCACCAGTGCGGGACAGAACTATGGCTACACCTTC. The chain combines TRBV24-1 with TRBJ1-2; 7 bases are a match to TRBD1. Per the germline V gene, CDR1 is KGHDR and CDR2 is SFDVKD. The CDR3 loop spans 13 amino acids. V dropped 5 bases and J dropped 2; count of bases not matched to a gene: 1.

This clone is a singleton in its sample. The genes are TRBV5-6 and TRBJ2-5; tentatively, D is TRBD2 (6 bases). The CDR3 runs to 15 residues. Trimming shortened V by 4 bases and J by 2 bases, and 15 bases separated the two germline ends. The germline V gene encodes CDR1 SGHDT and CDR2 YYEEEE. CDR3 protein: CASSPGLHFQETQYF. DNA of the CDR3: TGTGCCAGCAGCCCAGGACTACACTTTCAAGAGACCCAGTACTTC.

This chain uses TRBV7-2 with TRBJ2-5, with D perhaps TRBD2 (5 bases). Trimming cost V 1 base and J 5 bases, with 17 bases left between them. Germline CDR1 reads SGHTA; CDR2 reads FQGNSA. This CDR3 contains 16 residues. The CDR3 reads CASSLEASGLAETQYF. For the CDR3, the DNA is TGTGCCAGCAGCTTAGAAGCCAGCGGCCTCGCGGAGACCCAGTACTTC.

The chain uses TRBV2 and TRBJ1-4; D perhaps matches TRBD1 (5 bases). Germline CDR1 is SNHLY and CDR2 is FYNNEI. V lost 7 bases to trimming and J lost 6 bases, with 15 bases between them. The length of the CDR3 is 14 residues. CDR3 bases: TGTGCCAGCAATGGGAGGGGCGGGGATGAAAAACTGTTTTTT. It codes for CASNGRGGDEKLFF.

Regarding this clone: The identical CDR3 is also encoded by other nucleotide sequences in the sample. The rearrangement joins TRBV5-1 to TRBJ2-1; TRBD2 aligns across 7 bases. V dropped 1 base and J dropped 6; count of bases not matched to a gene: 1. Germline V gene data show CDR1 as SGHRS and CDR2 as YFSETQ. This CDR3 is 13 amino acids long. The CDR3 bases are TGCGCCAGCAGCTTGCCGGGGGGCAATGAGCAGTTCTTC. It codes for CASSLPGGNEQFF.

The chain links TRBV12-5 to TRBJ1-5, with unresolved D. The CDR3 is made up of 14 amino acids. From germline, CDR1 is LGHNT and CDR2 FRNRAP. Trimming took 1 base from V and 0 from J, leaving 4 bases between them. The DNA of the CDR3 is TGTGCTAGTGGTTTGGCCTCTAGCAATCAGCCCCAGCATTTT. As protein: CASGLASSNQPQHF.

The chain recombines TRBV19 with TRBJ1-5; 10 nucleotides agree with TRBD1. The CDR3 loop spans 17 amino acids. The ends lost 4 bases at V and 3 bases at J; junction bases unmatched: 9. The germline gives CDR1 LNHDA, CDR2 SQIVND (reference sequence). The CDR3 spells CASSTPPGQGPNQPQHF. The DNA for the CDR3 is TGTGCCAGTAGTACACCTCCGGGACAGGGGCCCAATCAGCCCCAGCATTTT.

The chain employs TRBV5-6 and TRBJ1-6, with 8 nucleotides matching TRBD1. This CDR3 comprises 16 residues. V lost 0 bases to trimming and J lost 9 bases; unmatched junction nucleotides: 8. Germline V gene sequence: CDR1 SGHDT, CDR2 YYEEEE. The CDR3: CASSLETGALGSPLHF. CDR3 in DNA: TGTGCCAGCAGCTTGGAGACAGGGGCCCTCGGTTCACCCCTCCACTTT.

The genes are TRBV7-2 and TRBJ2-3; D is perhaps TRBD2 (5 bases). CDR3 length equals 13 residues. Germline V lookup: CDR1 SGHTA, CDR2 FQGNSA. V was shortened by 4 bases and J by 5 bases, with 10 bases between the two germline ends. As DNA, the CDR3 is TGTGCCAGCAGCTGGAAAGGACTAGATACGCAGTATTTT. As protein: CASSWKGLDTQYF.

The chain recombines TRBV2 with TRBJ1-5; 8 nucleotides align to TRBD1. The CDR3 is 14 amino acids. Germline loops: CDR1 SNHLY, CDR2 FYNNEI. The J segment lost 0 bases and the V segment lost 6 bases, leaving 1 base of the junction unmatched. The CDR3 nucleotides read TGTGCCAGCAGGGACAGGGTTAGCAATCAGCCCCAGCATTTT. It translates to CASRDRVSNQPQHF.